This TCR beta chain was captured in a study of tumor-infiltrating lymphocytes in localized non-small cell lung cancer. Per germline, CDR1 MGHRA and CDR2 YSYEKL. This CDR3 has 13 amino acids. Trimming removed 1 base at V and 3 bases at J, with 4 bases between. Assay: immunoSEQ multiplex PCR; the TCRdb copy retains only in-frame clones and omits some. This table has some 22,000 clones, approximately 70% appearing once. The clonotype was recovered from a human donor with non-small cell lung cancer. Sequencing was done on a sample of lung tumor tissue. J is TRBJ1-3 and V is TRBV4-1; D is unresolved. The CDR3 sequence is CASSQVGGNTIYF. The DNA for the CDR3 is TGCGCCAGCAGCCAAGTCGGTGGAAACACCATATATTTT.